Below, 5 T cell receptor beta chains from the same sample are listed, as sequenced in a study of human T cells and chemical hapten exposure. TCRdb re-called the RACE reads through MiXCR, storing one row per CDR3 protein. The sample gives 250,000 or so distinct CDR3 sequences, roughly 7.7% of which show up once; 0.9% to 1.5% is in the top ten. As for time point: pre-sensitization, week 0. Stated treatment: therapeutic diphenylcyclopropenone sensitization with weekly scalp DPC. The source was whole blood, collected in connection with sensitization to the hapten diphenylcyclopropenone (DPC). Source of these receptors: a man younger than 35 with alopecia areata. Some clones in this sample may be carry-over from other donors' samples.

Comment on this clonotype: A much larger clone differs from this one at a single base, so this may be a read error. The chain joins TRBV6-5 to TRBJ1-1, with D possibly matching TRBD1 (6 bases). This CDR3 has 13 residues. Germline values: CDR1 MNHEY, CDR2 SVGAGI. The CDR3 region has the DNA TGTGCCAGCAGATACGGGGGCGACACTGAAGCTATCTTT. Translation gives CASRYGGDTEAIF.

CDR3 sequence reads: CASSLSGDRGLNEQYF. CDR3 in DNA: TGTGCCAGCAGCCTCAGTGGGGACAGGGGGCTGAACGAGCAGTACTTC. V gene TRBV7-3 combines with J gene TRBJ2-7; 12 bases map to TRBD1. V shed 5 bases and J 5 bases; nucleotides not matched to a gene: 10. Germline-derived CDR1 and CDR2 are SGHTA and FQGTGA. The CDR3 extends over 16 amino acids. Supplemented by reference TRBV7-3 and TRBJ2-7, the full variable domain reads GAGVSQTPSNKVTEKGKYVELRCDPISGHTALYWYRQSLGQGPEFLIYFQGTGAADDSGLPNDRFFAVRPEGSVSTLKIQRTERGDSAVYLCASSLSGDRGLNEQYFGPGTRLTVT.

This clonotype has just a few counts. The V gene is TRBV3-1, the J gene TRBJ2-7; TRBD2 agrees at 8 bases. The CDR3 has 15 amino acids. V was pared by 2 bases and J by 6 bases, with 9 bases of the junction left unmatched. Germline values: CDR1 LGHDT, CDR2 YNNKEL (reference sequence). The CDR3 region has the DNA TGTGCCAGCAGCCAATTTAAAGCGGGGGTTCGCGAGCAGTACTTC. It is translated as CASSQFKAGVREQYF.

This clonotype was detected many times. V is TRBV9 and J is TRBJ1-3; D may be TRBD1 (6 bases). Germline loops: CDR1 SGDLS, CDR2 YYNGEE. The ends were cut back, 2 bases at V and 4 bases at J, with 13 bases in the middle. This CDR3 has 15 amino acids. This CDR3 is CASSVGSGTGNTIYF. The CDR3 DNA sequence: TGTGCCAGCAGCGTCGGCTCCGGGACAGGAAACACCATATATTTT.

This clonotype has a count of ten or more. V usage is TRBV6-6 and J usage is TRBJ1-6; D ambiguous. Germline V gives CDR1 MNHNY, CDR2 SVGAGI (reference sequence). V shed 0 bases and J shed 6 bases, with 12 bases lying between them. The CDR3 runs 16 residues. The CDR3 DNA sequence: TGTGCCAGCAGTTACTCAGGCACCCACGTTAATTCACCCCTCCACTTT. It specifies CASSYSGTHVNSPLHF.